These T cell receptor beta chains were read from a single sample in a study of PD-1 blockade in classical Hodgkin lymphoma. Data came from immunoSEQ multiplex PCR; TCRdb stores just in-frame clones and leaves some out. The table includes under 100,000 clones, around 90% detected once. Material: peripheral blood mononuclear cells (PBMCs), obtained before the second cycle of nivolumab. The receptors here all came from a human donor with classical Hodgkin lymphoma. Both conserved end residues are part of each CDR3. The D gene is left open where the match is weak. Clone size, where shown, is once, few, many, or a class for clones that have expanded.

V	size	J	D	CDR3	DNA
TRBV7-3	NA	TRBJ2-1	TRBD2	CASSFSGTSEEEQFF	TGTGCCAGCAGCTTCTCCGGGACTAGCGAAGAAGAGCAGTTCTTC
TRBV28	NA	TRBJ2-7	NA	CASSPRDGSYEQYF	TGTGCCAGCAGTCCTCGGGACGGCTCCTACGAGCAGTACTTC
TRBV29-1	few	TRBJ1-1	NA	CSVGRVAFF	TGCAGCGTTGGGCGGGTCGCTTTCTTT
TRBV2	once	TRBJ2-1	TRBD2	CASILRAGVGFHNEQFF	TGTGCCAGCATCCTCAGGGCGGGAGTGGGTTTTCACAATGAGCAGTTCTTC
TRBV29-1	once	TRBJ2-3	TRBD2	CSVQGQRTSGRGDTQYF	TGCAGCGTCCAGGGGCAAAGGACTAGCGGGAGGGGTGATACGCAGTATTTT
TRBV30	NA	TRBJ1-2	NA	CAWSVGQSYGYTF	TGTGCCTGGAGTGTCGGGCAGTCTTATGGCTACACCTTC
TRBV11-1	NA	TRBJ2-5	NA	CASSFSQETQYF	TGTGCCAGCAGCTTTTCCCAAGAGACCCAGTACTTC
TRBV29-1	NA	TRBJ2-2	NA	CSVVDPLGGELFF	TGCAGCGTTGTCGATCCCTTGGGCGGGGAGCTGTTTTTT
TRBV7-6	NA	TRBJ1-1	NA	CASSAGPSGGAFF	TGTGCCAGCAGCGCCGGGCCTAGCGGCGGGGCTTTCTTT
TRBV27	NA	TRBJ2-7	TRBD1	CASRNTRDRGSNEQYF	TGTGCCAGCAGGAACACCAGGGACAGGGGTTCGAACGAGCAGTACTTC
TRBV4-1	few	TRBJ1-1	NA	CASSPETESEAFF	TGCGCCAGCAGCCCGGAGACAGAAAGTGAAGCTTTCTTT
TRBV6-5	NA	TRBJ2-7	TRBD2	CASSPIAGAFYEQYF	TGTGCCAGCAGCCCTATAGCGGGAGCGTTCTACGAGCAGTACTTC
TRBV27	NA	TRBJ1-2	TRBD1	CASSSAQGVRNYGYTF	TGTGCCAGCAGTTCCGCGCAGGGGGTTCGCAACTATGGCTACACCTTC
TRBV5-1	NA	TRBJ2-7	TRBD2	CASSSRLAFSNEQYF	TGCGCCAGCAGCTCTCGACTAGCGTTTTCCAACGAGCAGTACTTC
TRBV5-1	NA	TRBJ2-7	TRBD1	CASSRTGVSGYEQYF	TGCGCCAGCAGCCGGACAGGGGTCTCAGGATACGAGCAGTACTTC
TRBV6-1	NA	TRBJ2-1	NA	CASSEGTAPYNEQFF	TGTGCCAGCAGTGAAGGGACGGCGCCCTACAATGAGCAGTTCTTC
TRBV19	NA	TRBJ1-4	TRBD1	CASSTRQGTEKLFF	TGTGCCAGTAGTACCCGACAGGGGACTGAAAAACTGTTTTTT
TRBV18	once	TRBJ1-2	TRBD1	CASSQWDREYGYTF	TGTGCCAGCTCACAATGGGACAGGGAGTATGGCTACACCTTC
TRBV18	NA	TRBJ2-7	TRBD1	CASSRASGTGGYEQYF	TGTGCCAGCTCACGGGCATCCGGGACAGGGGGATACGAGCAGTACTTC
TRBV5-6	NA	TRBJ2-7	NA	CASSLRRDSLTYEQYF	TGTGCCAGCAGCTTGAGGCGGGACAGTTTAACGTACGAGCAGTACTTC
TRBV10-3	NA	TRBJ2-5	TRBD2	CAITREREETQYF	TGTGCCATCACGCGGGAGAGGGAGGAGACCCAGTACTTC
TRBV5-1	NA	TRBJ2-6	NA	CASRPGSSGANVLTF	TGCGCCAGCAGACCGGGGAGCTCTGGGGCCAACGTCCTGACTTTC
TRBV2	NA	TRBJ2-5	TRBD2	CASSGLAGKETQYF	TGTGCCAGCAGTGGACTAGCGGGGAAAGAGACCCAGTACTTC
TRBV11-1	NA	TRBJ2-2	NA	CASSFGTWERNTGELFF	TGTGCCAGCAGCTTCGGGACTTGGGAGAGGAACACCGGGGAGCTGTTTTTT
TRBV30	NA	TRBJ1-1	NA	CAWISWGGSTEAFF	TGTGCCTGGATTTCGTGGGGAGGGAGCACTGAAGCTTTCTTT
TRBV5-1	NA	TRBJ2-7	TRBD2	CASSLAELAGPVYEQYF	TGCGCCAGCAGCTTGGCGGAACTAGCGGGACCGGTCTACGAGCAGTACTTC
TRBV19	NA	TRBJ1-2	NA	CASRPRGGVLGYTF	TGTGCCAGTAGACCCCGAGGGGGAGTGCTTGGCTACACCTTC
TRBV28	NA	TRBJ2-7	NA	CASSLQKGRPPYEQYF	TGTGCCAGCAGTTTACAAAAGGGTCGACCACCTTACGAGCAGTACTTC
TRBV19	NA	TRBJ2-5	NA	CASRTTGRETQYF	TGTGCCAGTAGGACCACAGGGAGAGAGACCCAGTACTTC